Following are 13 T cell receptor beta chains from one sample sequenced in a study of Ad26.COV2.S vaccination and SARS-CoV-2 variants. The table came from immunoSEQ multiplex PCR; TCRdb's copy has only in-frame clones and leaves some out. The sample contains hundreds of thousands of clones, approximately 88% of which appear only once. Treatment of the sample: some 19 received Ad26.COV2.S at low or high dose, single or two shots; about 5 received placebo; per-sample allocation not given. Repertoires come from day 63 after the first vaccine or placebo injection. This sample comprised peripheral blood, obtained in a trial of Ad26.COV2.S vaccine versus placebo. These receptors were taken from a person between 18 and 65 years old who received the Ad26.COV2.S COVID-19 vaccine or a placebo.

The V gene is TRBV6-5, the J gene TRBJ1-2; the D gene is possibly TRBD1 (5 bases). CDR1 and CDR2 (germline): MNHEY, SVGAGI. The length of the CDR3 is 13 residues. V was cut by 5 bases and J by 5 bases, with 12 bases left in between. The CDR3 loop reads CASSPGGPYGYTF. CDR3 bases: TGTGCCAGCAGTCCTGGGGGACCTTATGGCTACACCTTC.

The rearrangement links TRBV6-5 to TRBJ2-7; D is possibly TRBD1 (5 bases). The germline gives CDR1 MNHEY, CDR2 SVGAGI. This CDR3 is 15 amino acids long. Trimming took 2 bases from V and 0 from J, leaving 11 bases between them. CDR3 nucleotides: TGTGCCAGCAGTTACGAAAGGGGAAGCTCCTACGAGCAGTACTTC. Protein sequence: CASSYERGSSYEQYF.

V and J are TRBV11-2 and TRBJ1-6; the D is unclear. Trimming cost V 5 bases and J 10 bases, with 15 bases left between them. Germline-derived CDR1 and CDR2 are SGHAT and FQNNGV. This CDR3 spans 14 amino acids. The CDR3 sequence: CASSPVSMGSPLHF. CDR3 DNA: TGTGCCAGCAGCCCCGTTTCGATGGGCTCACCCCTCCACTTT. Using reference TRBV11-2 and TRBJ1-6 for the parts outside the CDR3, the full variable domain is EAGVAQSPRYKIIEKRQSVAFWCNPISGHATLYWYQQILGQGPKLLIQFQNNGVVDDSQLPKDRFSAERLKGVDSTLKIQPAKLEDSAVYLCASSPVSMGSPLHFGNGTRLTVT.

V usage is TRBV15 and J usage is TRBJ1-6; no clear D gene. The CDR3 is 15 amino acids. Germline V lookup: CDR1 LNHNV, CDR2 YYDKDF (reference sequence). The germline V and J ends were trimmed by 3 bases and 8 bases, with 14 bases remaining between them. CDR3 nucleotides: TGTGCCACCAGCAGGGAACTGCGTGTCGATTCACCCCTCCACTTT. It is translated as CATSRELRVDSPLHF.

The rearrangement uses TRBV9 and TRBJ2-4; 7 bases are a match to TRBD1. V was pared by 3 bases and J by 8 bases, with 14 bases of the junction left unmatched. This CDR3 is 16 amino acids long. From germline, CDR1 is SGDLS and CDR2 YYNGEE. This CDR3 reads CASSADRDDKDDIQYF. The CDR3 coding sequence is TGTGCCAGCAGCGCCGACAGGGACGATAAAGATGACATTCAGTACTTC.

This clone was found a few times. The chain carries TRBV7-6 and TRBJ1-4; 8 bases map to TRBD1. From germline, CDR1 is SGHVS and CDR2 FNYEAQ. Germline trimming cut 1 base from V and 7 bases from J; bases unmatched to any gene: 5. The CDR3 is made up of 15 amino acids. CDR3 protein: CASSLVTGVVEKLFF. DNA for the CDR3: TGTGCCAGCAGCTTAGTGACAGGGGTGGTTGAAAAACTGTTTTTT.

The chain joins TRBV7-9 to TRBJ2-3; possibly TRBD1 for D (6 bases). The CDR3 has 13 amino acids. The V gene lost 8 bases and the J gene lost 5 bases, with 14 bases spanning the gap. Germline CDR1 and CDR2: SEHNR and FQNEAQ (reference sequence). The CDR3 here is CASFGGHRDTQYF. CDR3 coding DNA: TGTGCCAGCTTTGGGGGCCACAGAGATACGCAGTATTTT.

The V call is TRBV7-3, the J call TRBJ2-5, with D perhaps given as TRBD1 or TRBD2 (5 bases each). V gave up 0 bases and J gave up 6 bases, with 11 bases separating them. The CDR3 runs 14 residues. Germline-derived CDR1 and CDR2 are SGHTA and FQGTGA. CDR3 in amino acids: CASSLTSGTKTQYF. The CDR3 DNA reads as TGTGCCAGCAGCTTAACATCAGGGACCAAGACCCAGTACTTC.

V and J are TRBV27 and TRBJ2-7, with TRBD2 matching over 8 bases. The germline V gene has CDR1 MNHEY and CDR2 SMNVEV (reference sequence). There are 16 residues in the CDR3. Trimming cost V 8 bases and J 0 bases; bases outside gene matches: 12. This CDR3 reads CASRLAGGSSSYEQYF. The CDR3 DNA reads TGTGCCAGCCGCCTGGCGGGGGGCTCTAGCTCCTACGAGCAGTACTTC.

The chain joins TRBV5-1 to TRBJ1-6; 7 bases align to TRBD1. CDR3 length: 15 amino acids. V lost 7 bases and J lost 10; bases outside the gene matches: 14. Germline CDR1 is SGHRS and CDR2 is YFSETQ. The CDR3 DNA is TGCGCCAGCCGCGCCTCCGACAGGGCTACCTCACCCCTCCACTTT. As protein: CASRASDRATSPLHF.

This clone came up once. This chain uses TRBV7-6 with TRBJ2-3; D possibly uses TRBD1 or TRBD2 (5 bases each). Germline CDR1 is SGHVS and CDR2 is FNYEAQ. This CDR3 region has 16 residues. The ends were cut back, 5 bases at V and 10 bases at J, with 25 bases in the middle. The CDR3 DNA reads as TGTGCCAGCAGCCCCCCCGGTGGGCTTGGGGGTGGTGCGCAGTATTTT. Translating gives CASSPPGGLGGGAQYF.

The chain carries TRBV19 and TRBJ2-5, with 8 bases that match TRBD1. There are 13 residues in the CDR3. V lost 4 bases and J lost 5; bases outside the gene matches: 3. Germline V gives CDR1 LNHDA, CDR2 SQIVND (reference sequence). CDR3 residues: CASSSRTGETQYF. The CDR3 DNA reads as TGTGCCAGTAGTAGTCGGACAGGGGAGACCCAGTACTTC.

The chain has TRBV7-9 and TRBJ1-2; D is perhaps TRBD1 (5 bases). Trimming cost V 1 base and J 7 bases, with 10 bases left between them. The germline V gene has CDR1 SEHNR and CDR2 FQNEAQ (reference sequence). This CDR3 comprises 13 residues. CDR3 sequence (DNA): TGTGCCAGCAGCTTAGAGCGTCAGGGTGGCTACACCTTC. Its protein product is CASSLERQGGYTF.